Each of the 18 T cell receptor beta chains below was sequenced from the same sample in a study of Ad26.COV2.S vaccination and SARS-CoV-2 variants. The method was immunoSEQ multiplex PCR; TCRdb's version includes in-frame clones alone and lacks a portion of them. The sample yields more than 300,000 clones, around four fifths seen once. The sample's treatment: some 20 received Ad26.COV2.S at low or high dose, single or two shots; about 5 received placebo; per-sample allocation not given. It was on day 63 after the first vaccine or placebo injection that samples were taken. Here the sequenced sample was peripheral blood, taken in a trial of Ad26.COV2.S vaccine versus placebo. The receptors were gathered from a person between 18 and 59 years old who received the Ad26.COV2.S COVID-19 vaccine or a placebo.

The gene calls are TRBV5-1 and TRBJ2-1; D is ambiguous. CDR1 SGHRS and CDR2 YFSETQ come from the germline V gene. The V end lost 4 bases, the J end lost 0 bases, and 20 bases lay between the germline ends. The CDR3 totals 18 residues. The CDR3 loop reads CASSLNPTGVTSYNEQFF. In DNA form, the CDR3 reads TGCGCCAGCAGCCTAAACCCTACTGGTGTGACCTCCTACAATGAGCAGTTCTTC.

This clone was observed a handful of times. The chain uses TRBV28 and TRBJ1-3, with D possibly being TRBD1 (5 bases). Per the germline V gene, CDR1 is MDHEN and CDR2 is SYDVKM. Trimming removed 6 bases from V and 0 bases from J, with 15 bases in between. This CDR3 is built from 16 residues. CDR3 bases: TGTGCCAGCAGACCCGGGGGAGAATACTCTGGAAACACCATATATTTT. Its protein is CASRPGGEYSGNTIYF. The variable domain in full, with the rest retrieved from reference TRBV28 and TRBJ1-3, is DVKVTQSSRYLVKRTGEKVFLECVQDMDHENMFWYRQDPGLGLRLIYFSYDVKMKEKGDIPEGYSVSREKKERFSLILESASTNQTSMYLCASRPGGEYSGNTIYFGEGSWLTVV.

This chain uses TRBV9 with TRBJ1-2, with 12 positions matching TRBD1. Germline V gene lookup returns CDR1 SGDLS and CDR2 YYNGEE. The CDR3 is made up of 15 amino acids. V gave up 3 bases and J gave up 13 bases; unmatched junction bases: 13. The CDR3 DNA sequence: TGTGCCAGCAGCGCCCCCGGGACAGGGGGCTCCCGGTGCACCTTC. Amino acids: CASSAPGTGGSRCTF.

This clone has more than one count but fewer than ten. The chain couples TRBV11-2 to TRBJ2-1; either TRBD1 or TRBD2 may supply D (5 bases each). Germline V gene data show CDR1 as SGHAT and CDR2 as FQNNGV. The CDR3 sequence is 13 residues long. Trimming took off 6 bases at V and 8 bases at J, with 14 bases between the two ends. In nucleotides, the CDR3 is TGTGCCAGCAGAACCCTGACAGCGGATGAGCAGTTCTTC. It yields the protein CASRTLTADEQFF.

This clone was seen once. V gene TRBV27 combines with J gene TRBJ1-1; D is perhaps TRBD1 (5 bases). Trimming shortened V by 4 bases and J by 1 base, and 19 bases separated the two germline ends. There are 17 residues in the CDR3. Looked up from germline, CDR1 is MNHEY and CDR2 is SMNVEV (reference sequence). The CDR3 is CASSSLLAGPENTEAFF. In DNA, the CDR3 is TGTGCCAGCAGTTCCCTCCTGGCGGGACCGGAGAACACTGAAGCTTTCTTT.

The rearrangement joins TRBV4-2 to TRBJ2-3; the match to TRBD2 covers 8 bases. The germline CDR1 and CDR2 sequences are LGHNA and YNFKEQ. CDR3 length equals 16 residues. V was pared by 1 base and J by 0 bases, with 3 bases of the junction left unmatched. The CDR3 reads CASSQAGGPSTDTQYF. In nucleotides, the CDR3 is TGTGCCAGCAGCCAAGCGGGGGGGCCTAGCACAGATACGCAGTATTTT.

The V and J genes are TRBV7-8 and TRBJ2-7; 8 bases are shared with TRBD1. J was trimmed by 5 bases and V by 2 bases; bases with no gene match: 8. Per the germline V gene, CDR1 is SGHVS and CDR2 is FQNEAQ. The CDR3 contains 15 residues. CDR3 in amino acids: CASSLNGQGGDEQYF. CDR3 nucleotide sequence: TGTGCCAGCAGCTTAAACGGACAGGGAGGTGACGAGCAGTACTTC.

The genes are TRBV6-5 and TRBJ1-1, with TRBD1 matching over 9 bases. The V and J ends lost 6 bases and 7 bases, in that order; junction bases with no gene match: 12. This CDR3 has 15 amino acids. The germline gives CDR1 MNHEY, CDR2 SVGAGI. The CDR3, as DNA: TGTGCCAGCAGCCAAAGAACAGGGGGCTCGGATGAAGCTTTCTTT. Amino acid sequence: CASSQRTGGSDEAFF.

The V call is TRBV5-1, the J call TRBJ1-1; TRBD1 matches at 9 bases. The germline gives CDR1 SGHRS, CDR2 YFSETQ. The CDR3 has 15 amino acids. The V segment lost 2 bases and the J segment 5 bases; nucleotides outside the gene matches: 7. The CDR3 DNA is TGCGCCAGCAGCTTAAAACAGGGGGCGGGTACTGAAGCTTTCTTT. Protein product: CASSLKQGAGTEAFF.

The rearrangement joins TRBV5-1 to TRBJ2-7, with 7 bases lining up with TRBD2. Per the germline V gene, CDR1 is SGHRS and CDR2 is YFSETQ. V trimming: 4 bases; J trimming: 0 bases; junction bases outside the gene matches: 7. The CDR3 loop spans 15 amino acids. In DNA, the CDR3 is TGCGCCAGCAGCACCGCGGGGGTAGACTCCTACGAGCAGTACTTC. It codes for CASSTAGVDSYEQYF.

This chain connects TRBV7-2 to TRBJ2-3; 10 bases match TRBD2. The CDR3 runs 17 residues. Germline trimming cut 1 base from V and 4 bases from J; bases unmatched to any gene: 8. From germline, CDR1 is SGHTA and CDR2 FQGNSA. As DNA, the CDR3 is TGTGCCAGCAGCTTAGTGGGGCAGCGGGGGGGCCCAGATACGCAGTATTTT. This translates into CASSLVGQRGGPDTQYF.

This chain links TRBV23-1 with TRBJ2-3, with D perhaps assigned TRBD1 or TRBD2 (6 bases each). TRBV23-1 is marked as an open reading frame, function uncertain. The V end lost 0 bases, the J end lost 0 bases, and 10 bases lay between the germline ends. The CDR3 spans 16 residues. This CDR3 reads CASSQSQGGSTDTQYF. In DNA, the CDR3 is TGCGCCAGCAGTCAATCGCAAGGGGGGAGCACAGATACGCAGTATTTT.

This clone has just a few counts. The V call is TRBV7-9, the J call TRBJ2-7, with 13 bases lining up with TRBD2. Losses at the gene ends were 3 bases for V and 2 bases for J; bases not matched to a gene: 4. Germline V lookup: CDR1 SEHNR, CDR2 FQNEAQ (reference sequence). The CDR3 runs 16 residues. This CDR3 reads CASSFRTSGGTYEQYF. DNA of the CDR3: TGTGCCAGCAGCTTCCGGACTAGCGGGGGTACCTACGAGCAGTACTTC.

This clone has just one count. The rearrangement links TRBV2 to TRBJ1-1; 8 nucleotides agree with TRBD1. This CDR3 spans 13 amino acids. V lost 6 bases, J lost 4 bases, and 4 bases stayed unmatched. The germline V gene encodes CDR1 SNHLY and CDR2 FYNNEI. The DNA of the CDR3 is TGTGCCAGCAGGAACAGGGGGACCACTGAAGCTTTCTTT. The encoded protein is CASRNRGTTEAFF.

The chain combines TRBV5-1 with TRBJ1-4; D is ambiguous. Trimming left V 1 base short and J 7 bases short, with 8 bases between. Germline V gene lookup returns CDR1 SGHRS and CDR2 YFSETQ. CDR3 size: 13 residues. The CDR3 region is CASSLSPGEKLFF. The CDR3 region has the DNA TGCGCCAGCAGCTTGTCGCCGGGTGAAAAACTGTTTTTT.

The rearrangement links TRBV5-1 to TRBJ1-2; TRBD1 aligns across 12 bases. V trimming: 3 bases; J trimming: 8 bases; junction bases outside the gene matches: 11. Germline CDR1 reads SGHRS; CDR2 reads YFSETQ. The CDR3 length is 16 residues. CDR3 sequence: CASSSQPGQGAGGYTF. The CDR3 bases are TGCGCCAGCAGCTCACAACCGGGACAGGGGGCGGGCGGCTACACCTTC.

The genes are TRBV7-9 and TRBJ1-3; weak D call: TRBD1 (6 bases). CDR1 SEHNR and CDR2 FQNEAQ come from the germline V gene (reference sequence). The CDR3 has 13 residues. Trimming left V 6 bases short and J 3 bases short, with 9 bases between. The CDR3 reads CASRLQGGNTIYF. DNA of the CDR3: TGTGCCAGCAGACTACAGGGTGGAAACACCATATATTTT. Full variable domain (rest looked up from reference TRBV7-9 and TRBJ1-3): DTGVSQNPRHKITKRGQNVTFRCDPISEHNRLYWYRQTLGQGPEFLTYFQNEAQLEKSRLLSDRFSAERPKGSFSTLEIQRTEQGDSAMYLCASRLQGGNTIYFGEGSWLTVV.

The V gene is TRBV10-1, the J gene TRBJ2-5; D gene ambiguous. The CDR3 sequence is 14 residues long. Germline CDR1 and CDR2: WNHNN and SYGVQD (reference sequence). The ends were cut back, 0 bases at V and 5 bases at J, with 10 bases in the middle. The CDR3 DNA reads TGCGCCAGCAGTGAGTCGACACCCAGGGAGACCCAGTACTTC. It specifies CASSESTPRETQYF.